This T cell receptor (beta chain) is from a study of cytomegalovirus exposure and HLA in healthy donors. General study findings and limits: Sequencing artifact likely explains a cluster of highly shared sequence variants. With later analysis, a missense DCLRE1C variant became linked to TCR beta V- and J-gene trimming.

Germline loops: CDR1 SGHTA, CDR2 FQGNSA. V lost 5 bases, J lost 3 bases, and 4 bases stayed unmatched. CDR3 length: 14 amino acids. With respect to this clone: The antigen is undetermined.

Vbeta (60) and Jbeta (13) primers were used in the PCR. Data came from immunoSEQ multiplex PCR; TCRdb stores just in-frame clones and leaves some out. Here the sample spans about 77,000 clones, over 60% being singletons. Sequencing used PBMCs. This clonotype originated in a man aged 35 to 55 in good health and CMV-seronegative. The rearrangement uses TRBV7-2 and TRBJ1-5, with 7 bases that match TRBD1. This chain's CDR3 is CASSPGQVNQPQHF. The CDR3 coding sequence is TGTGCCAGCAGCCCTGGACAGGTCAATCAGCCCCAGCATTTT.